This T cell receptor beta chain came from a study of regulatory T cells in long-lasting Graves disease. CDR3-region Arm-PCR and iRepertoire HTBI primers produced the TCR beta libraries. TCRdb re-derived calls from the multiplex PCR reads in MiXCR, one entry per CDR3 protein. The data hold some 600,000 distinct CDR3 sequences, with 15% to 20% observed a single time. V was pared by 3 bases and J by 3 bases, with 9 bases between. CDR3 length: 15 amino acids. This clonotype was recorded a few times. Described time point: newly diagnosed GD, antithyroid drugs for less than 3 months. The TCR library used RNA extracted from PBMCs. The same data also contributed to another study, on T cells in Graves' hyperthyroidism and ophthalmopathy.

Sequences were derived from peripheral blood mononuclear cells (PBMCs), sampled at new diagnosis, from a patient treated with antithyroid drugs. The chain recombines TRBV12-3 or TRBV12-4 with TRBJ1-6; D not certain. The TCR sequence derives from a man aged 18 to 29 with Graves disease. In DNA, the CDR3 is TGTGCCAGCAGTTTGTCAAGGGTCTATAATTCACCCCTCCACTTT. Its translation is CASSLSRVYNSPLHF.